The T cell receptor (beta chain) under discussion was sequenced for a study of blood T cell repertoires in COVID-19. This clone came up a few times. Germline V gene lookup returns CDR1 SNHLY and CDR2 FYNNEI. The V end lost 8 bases, the J end lost 4 bases, and 8 bases lay between the germline ends. The CDR3 is 11 amino acids. Measured with immunoSEQ multiplex PCR; TCRdb has only the in-frame clones, and not every one. Seen here are fewer than 200,000 clones, around nine tenths observed once, and the top ten hold roughly 0.9%. Sequences were obtained from peripheral blood. The clonotype originates from a woman under 30 who had recovered from COVID-19. The chain couples TRBV2 to TRBJ1-1; D remains unclear. The CDR3 nucleotides read TGTGCCAGCCGACTTTCCACTGAAGCTTTCTTT. This encodes CASRLSTEAFF.